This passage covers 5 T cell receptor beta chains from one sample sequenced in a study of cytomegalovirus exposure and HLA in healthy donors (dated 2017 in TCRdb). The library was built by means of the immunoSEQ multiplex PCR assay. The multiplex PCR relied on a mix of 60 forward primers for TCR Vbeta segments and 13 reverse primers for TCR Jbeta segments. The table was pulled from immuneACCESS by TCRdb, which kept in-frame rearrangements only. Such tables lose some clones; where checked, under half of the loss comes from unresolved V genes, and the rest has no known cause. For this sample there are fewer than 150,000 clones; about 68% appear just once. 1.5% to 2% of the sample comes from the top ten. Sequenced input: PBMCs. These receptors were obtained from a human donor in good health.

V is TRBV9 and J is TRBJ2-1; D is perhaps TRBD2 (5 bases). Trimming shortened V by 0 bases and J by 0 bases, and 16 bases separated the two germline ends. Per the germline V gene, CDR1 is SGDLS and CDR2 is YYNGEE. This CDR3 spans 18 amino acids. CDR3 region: CASSVATIEGSSYNEQFF. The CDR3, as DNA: TGTGCCAGCAGCGTAGCTACTATCGAGGGAAGCTCCTACAATGAGCAGTTCTTC. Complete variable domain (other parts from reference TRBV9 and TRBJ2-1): DSGVTQTPKHLITATGQRVTLRCSPRSGDLSVYWYQQSLDQGLQFLIQYYNGEERAKGNILERFSAQQFPDLHSELNLSSLELGDSALYFCASSVATIEGSSYNEQFFGPGTRLTVL.

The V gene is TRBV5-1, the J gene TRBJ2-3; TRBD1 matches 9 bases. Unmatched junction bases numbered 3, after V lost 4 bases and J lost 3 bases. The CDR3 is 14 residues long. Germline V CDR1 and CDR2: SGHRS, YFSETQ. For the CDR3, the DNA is TGCGCCAGCAGCGTCGGACAGGGGACAGATACGCAGTATTTT. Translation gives CASSVGQGTDTQYF.

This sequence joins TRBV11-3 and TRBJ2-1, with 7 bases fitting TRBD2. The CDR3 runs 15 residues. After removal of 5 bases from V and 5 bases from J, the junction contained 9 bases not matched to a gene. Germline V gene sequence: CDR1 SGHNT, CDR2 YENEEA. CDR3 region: CASSPGSSGNNEQFF. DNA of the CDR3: TGTGCCAGCAGCCCTGGTTCTAGCGGAAACAATGAGCAGTTCTTC.

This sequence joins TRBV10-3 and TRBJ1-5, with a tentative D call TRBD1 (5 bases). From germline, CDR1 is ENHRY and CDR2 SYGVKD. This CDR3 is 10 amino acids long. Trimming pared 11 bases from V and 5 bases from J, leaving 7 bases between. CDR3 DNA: TGTGCCTTAGGGGATCAGCCCCAGCATTTT. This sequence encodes CALGDQPQHF.

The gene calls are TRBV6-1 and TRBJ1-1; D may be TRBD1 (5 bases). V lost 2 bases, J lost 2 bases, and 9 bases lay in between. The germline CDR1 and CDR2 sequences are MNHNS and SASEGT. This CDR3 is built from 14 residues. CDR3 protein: CASSELGGNTEAFF. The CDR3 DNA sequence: TGTGCCAGCAGTGAACTCGGGGGAAACACTGAAGCTTTCTTT.